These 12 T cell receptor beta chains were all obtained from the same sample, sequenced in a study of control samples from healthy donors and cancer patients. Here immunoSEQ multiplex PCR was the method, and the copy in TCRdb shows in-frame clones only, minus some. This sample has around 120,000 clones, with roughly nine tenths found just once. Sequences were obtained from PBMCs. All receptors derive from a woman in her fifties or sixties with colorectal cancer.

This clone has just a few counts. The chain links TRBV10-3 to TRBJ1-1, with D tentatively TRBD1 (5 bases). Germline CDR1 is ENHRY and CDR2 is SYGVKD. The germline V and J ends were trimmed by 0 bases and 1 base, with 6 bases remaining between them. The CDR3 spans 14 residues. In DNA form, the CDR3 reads TGTGCCATCAGTGAGTCCGGGACGAACACTGAAGCTTTCTTT. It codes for CAISESGTNTEAFF.

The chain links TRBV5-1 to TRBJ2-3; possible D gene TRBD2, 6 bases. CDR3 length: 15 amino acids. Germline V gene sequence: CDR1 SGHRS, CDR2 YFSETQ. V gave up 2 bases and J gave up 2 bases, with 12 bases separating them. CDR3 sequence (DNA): TGCGCCAGCAGCTTTGACGGGGGATACACAGATACGCAGTATTTT. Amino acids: CASSFDGGYTDTQYF.

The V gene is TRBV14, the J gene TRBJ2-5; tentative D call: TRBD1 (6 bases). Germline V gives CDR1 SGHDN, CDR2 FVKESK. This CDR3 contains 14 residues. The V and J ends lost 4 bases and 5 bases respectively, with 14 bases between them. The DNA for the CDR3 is TGTGCCAGCAGCCCTACAGGGACGTGGGAGACCCAGTACTTC. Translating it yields CASSPTGTWETQYF.

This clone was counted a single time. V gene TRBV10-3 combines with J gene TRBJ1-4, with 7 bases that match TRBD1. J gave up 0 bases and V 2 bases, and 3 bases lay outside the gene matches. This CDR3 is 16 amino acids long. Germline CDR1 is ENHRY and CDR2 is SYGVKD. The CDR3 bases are TGTGCCATCAGTGAGAGACAGGGCACAACTAATGAAAAACTGTTTTTT. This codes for CAISERQGTTNEKLFF.

The CDR3 reads CASSDRGWNQPQHF. The CDR3 DNA reads TGTGCCAGCAGTGACCGGGGGTGGAATCAGCCCCAGCATTTT. The chain joins TRBV2 to TRBJ1-5; tentative D call: TRBD1 (5 bases). Germline CDR1 and CDR2: SNHLY and FYNNEI. The CDR3 totals 14 residues. The ends were cut back, 3 bases at V and 4 bases at J, with 10 bases in the middle.

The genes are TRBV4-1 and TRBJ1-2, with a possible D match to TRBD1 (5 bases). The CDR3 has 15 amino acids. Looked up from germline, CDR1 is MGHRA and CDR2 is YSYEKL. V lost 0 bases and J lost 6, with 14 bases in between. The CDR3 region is CASSQEAQAVDGYTF. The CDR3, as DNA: TGCGCCAGCAGCCAAGAAGCACAGGCAGTGGATGGCTACACCTTC.

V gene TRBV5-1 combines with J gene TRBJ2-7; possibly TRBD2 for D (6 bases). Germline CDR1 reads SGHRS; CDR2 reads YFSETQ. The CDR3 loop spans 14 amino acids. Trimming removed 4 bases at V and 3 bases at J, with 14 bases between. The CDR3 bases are TGCGCCAGCAGCCCGGAGGGATTGGGCTACGAGCAGTACTTC. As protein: CASSPEGLGYEQYF.

CDR3 bases: TGTGCCAGCAGCGCCGGGGGGGGGCCAAATCAGCCCCAGCATTTT. Protein product: CASSAGGGPNQPQHF. The V call is TRBV7-2, the J call TRBJ1-5; possibly TRBD1 for D (6 bases). The CDR3 is 15 amino acids. V was cut by 5 bases and J by 4 bases, with 15 bases left in between. The V gene's germline CDR1 is SGHTA and CDR2 FQGNSA.

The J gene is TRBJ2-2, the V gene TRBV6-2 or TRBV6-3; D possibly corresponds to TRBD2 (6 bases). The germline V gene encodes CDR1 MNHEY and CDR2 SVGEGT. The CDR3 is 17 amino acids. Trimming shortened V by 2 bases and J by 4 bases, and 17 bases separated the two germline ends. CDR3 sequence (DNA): TGTGCCAGCAGTTACCATTTGGGACTGCTTGTCACCGGGGAGCTGTTTTTT. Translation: CASSYHLGLLVTGELFF.

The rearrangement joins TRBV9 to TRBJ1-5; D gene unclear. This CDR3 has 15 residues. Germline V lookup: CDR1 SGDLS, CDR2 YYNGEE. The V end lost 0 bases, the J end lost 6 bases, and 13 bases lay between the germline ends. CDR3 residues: CASSVGGQAGQPQHF. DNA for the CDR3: TGTGCCAGCAGCGTAGGAGGGCAGGCAGGTCAGCCCCAGCATTTT.

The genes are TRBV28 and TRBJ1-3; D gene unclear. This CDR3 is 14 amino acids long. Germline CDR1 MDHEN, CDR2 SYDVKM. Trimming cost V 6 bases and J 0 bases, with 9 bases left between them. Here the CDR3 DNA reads TGTGCCAGCAGCCGACGGCGCTCTGGAAACACCATATATTTT. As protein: CASSRRRSGNTIYF.

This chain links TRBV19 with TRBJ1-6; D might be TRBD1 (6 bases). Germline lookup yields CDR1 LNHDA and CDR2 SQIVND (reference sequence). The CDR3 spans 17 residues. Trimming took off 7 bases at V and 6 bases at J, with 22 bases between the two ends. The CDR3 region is CASTGADSRLLNSPLHF. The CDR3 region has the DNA TGTGCCAGTACCGGAGCGGACAGCAGATTACTTAATTCACCCCTCCACTTT.